This T cell receptor (beta chain) was profiled in a study of blood T cell repertoires in COVID-19. CDR3 length equals 13 residues. V was trimmed by 0 bases and J by 2 bases, leaving 3 bases between them. Germline lookup yields CDR1 SGHNT and CDR2 YENEEA. Assay used: immunoSEQ multiplex PCR; TCRdb lists only in-frame clones, some missing. The table lists roughly 17,000 clones, 85% to 95% of them singletons. V and J are TRBV11-3 and TRBJ2-3, with unresolved D. The TCR sequence derives from a human donor in a cohort sampled during active COVID-19. Material: peripheral blood. As DNA, the CDR3 is TGTGCCAGCAGCTTAGAGTACACAGATACGCAGTATTTT. Translation gives CASSLEYTDTQYF.